Here is one T cell receptor beta chain with its context. Its antigen has not been determined. Base qualities are not at hand, and no much larger clone is one base apart. The data originate from a study of preoperative IRX-2 immunotherapy in early breast cancer (dated by TCRdb to about 2019). There are 17 amino acids in the CDR3, from cysteine to phenylalanine inclusive. CDR3 DNA only is kept here, 51 bases in frame from base 1. The junction shows trimming of 1 base on V and 0 bases on J, plus 12 bases between the germline ends. Taken from the germline V gene, the CDR1 and CDR2 loops are SGHDN and FVKESK. The treatment or condition tag for this specimen amounts to: preoperative locoregional IRX-2 cytokine immunotherapy. The samples were obtained from a phase Ib study that tested preoperative, locoregional IRX-2 cytokine immunotherapy designed to prime immune responses. Before surgery, IRX-2 was given to the donors, who were patients with early-stage breast cancer.

Receptor amplification or capture employed the immunoSEQ multiplex PCR assay. Imported from immuneACCESS, the table was reduced by TCRdb to in-frame sequences with V and J called. These copies leave out some clones; in studies compared against another copy, an unresolved V gene accounts for under half, and the cause of the remainder is not known. The table for this sample lists 9,500 to 14,000 clones; roughly 80% of them were counted only once. Of the sample, roughly 5.6% falls within the top ten clones. The receptor chain draws on TRBV14 and TRBJ1-4; the D gene is not confidently resolved. The TCR was taken from a human donor with breast cancer. The material sequenced was lymph node tissue, taken before IRX-2 immunotherapy. The nucleotide sequence reads as follows: TGTGCCAGCAGCCAAGTGAGCACTTCACCAACTAATGAAAAACTGTTTTTT. It encodes CASSQVSTSPTNEKLFF.